Below, 8 T cell receptor beta chains from the same sample are listed, as sequenced in a study of CD8 T cells in ankylosing spondylitis. TCRdb fed the 5' RACE reads into MiXCR, producing one record per CDR3 protein. The sample comprises 250,000 or so distinct CDR3 sequences, more than 15% of which are singletons, and approximately 32% rests with the top ten. Sequencing used blood, either unsorted or a sorted T cell fraction (not recorded which). The receptors were gathered from a male donor with ankylosing spondylitis or in good health (not recorded which).

This clonotype appeared a few times. The CDR3 nucleotides are TGCAGTGCTAGAGATAATCTAGCGGGAGAAAGGTCCTACGAGCAGTACTTC. Translation: CSARDNLAGERSYEQYF. The chain carries TRBV20-1 and TRBJ2-7; 10 bases match TRBD2. The V gene end was trimmed by 0 bases and the J gene end by 1 base; junction bases not matched to a gene: 9. The CDR3 is 17 residues long. In germline, CDR1 is DFQATT, CDR2 SNEGSKA (reference sequence).

The chain links TRBV9 to TRBJ2-2; 14 nucleotides match TRBD2. Trimming removed 7 bases from V and 6 bases from J; junction bases left unmatched: 11. The CDR3 runs to 17 residues. Germline V gene sequence: CDR1 SGDLS, CDR2 YYNGEE. The CDR3 region is CASGTTSGRARAGELFF. The CDR3 DNA reads as TGTGCCAGCGGGACGACTAGCGGGAGGGCCAGGGCCGGGGAGCTGTTTTTT. The full variable domain, with the rest looked up from reference TRBV9 and TRBJ2-2, is DSGVTQTPKHLITATGQRVTLRCSPRSGDLSVYWYQQSLDQGLQFLIQYYNGEERAKGNILERFSAQQFPDLHSELNLSSLELGDSALYFCASGTTSGRARAGELFFGEGSRLTVL.

This clonotype was seen a few times. The chain is built from TRBV15 and TRBJ2-1; D possibly matches TRBD1 or TRBD2 (6 bases each). The CDR3 consists of 15 residues. Germline V lookup: CDR1 LNHNV, CDR2 YYDKDF (reference sequence). For the CDR3, the DNA is TGTGCGACGACCCCCGGGCAGGAGGGGGGCAATGAGCAGTTCTTC. Protein product: CATTPGQEGGNEQFF.

This clonotype was found many times. This rearrangement joins TRBV7-9 to TRBJ1-5; D ambiguous. Trimming left V 1 base short and J 1 base short, with 11 bases between. CDR3 length: 16 residues. The germline V gene encodes CDR1 SEHNR and CDR2 FQNEAQ (reference sequence). The CDR3 reads CASSLEFGQSNQPQHF. The CDR3 coding sequence is TGTGCCAGCAGCTTAGAATTTGGCCAGAGCAATCAGCCCCAGCATTTT.

As DNA, the CDR3 is TGTGCCAGCAGCCCCCGACTAGCGAGCGGGGAGCTGTTTTTT. Protein product: CASSPRLASGELFF. The V and J genes are TRBV13 and TRBJ2-2; 8 nucleotides agree with TRBD2. Germline assignment: CDR1 PRHDT and CDR2 FYEKMQ (reference sequence). CDR3 length: 14 residues. V lost 5 bases and J lost 7; bases outside the gene matches: 6.

The rearrangement uses TRBV12-3 or TRBV12-4 and TRBJ2-3; possibly TRBD1 for D (5 bases). CDR3 size: 12 residues. Trimming left V 8 bases short and J 13 bases short, with 19 bases between. The CDR3 nucleotides read TGTGCCAGCGGGGCCTTGGGCAAAGAGAAGTATTTT. It encodes CASGALGKEKYF.

This clonotype came up a few times. CDR3 loop: CASRSGLAGASNTGELFF. The CDR3 coding sequence is TGCGCCAGCAGATCGGGACTAGCGGGAGCCTCGAACACCGGGGAGCTGTTTTTT. The V and J genes are TRBV5-1 and TRBJ2-2, with 14 bases aligning to TRBD2. J lost 0 bases, V lost 5 bases, and 6 bases had no gene match. The length of the CDR3 is 18 residues. CDR1 is SGHRS and CDR2 is YFSETQ in the germline V gene. Full variable domain (remainder filled in from reference TRBV5-1 and TRBJ2-2): KAGVTQTPRYLIKTRGQQVTLSCSPISGHRSVSWYQQTPGQGLQFLFEYFSETQRNKGNFPGRFSGRQFSNSRSEMNVSTLELGDSALYLCASRSGLAGASNTGELFFGEGSRLTVL.

J is TRBJ2-7 and V is TRBV9; 7 nucleotides match TRBD2. There are 16 residues in the CDR3. Germline V gene data show CDR1 as SGDLS and CDR2 as YYNGEE. V lost 3 bases, J lost 2 bases, and 11 bases stayed unmatched. DNA of the CDR3: TGTGCCAGCAGCGAGAGGGGAGGGACCTCCACCTACGAGCAGTACTTC. It encodes CASSERGGTSTYEQYF.